Listed below are T cell receptor beta chains from one sample, sequenced in a study of early T cells in non-severe SARS-CoV-2 infection. Each CDR3 protein is one row after TCRdb ran MiXCR on the 5' RACE reads. Among around 83,000 distinct CDR3 sequences listed, approximately 12% were seen once. Sequencing used whole blood, obtained at baseline. These receptors came from an adult who was a healthcare worker with PCR-confirmed SARS-CoV-2 infection or an uninfected control (not recorded which). Each CDR3 is given with its conserved first and last residue. D genes are given only for firm matches. Clone size appears in some rows only: once, few, many, or a class for an expanded clone.

V	D	J	size	DNA	CDR3
TRBV30	.	TRBJ1-1	many	TGTGCCTGGAGTGTATCGATTGAAGCTTTCTTT	CAWSVSIEAFF
TRBV6-2/TRBV6-3	.	TRBJ1-2	few	TGTGCCAGCAGTTACCCCCAAGAAGGCTACACCTTC	CASSYPQEGYTF
TRBV28	.	TRBJ1-6	few	TGTGCCAGCAGTTTAATAGGTTCACCCCTCCACTTT	CASSLIGSPLHF
TRBV12-3/TRBV12-4	TRBD1	TRBJ2-5	few	TGTGCCAGCAGGGAGGACAGGGTTCGTGAGACCCAGTACTTC	CASREDRVRETQYF
TRBV6-6	TRBD2	TRBJ2-7	few	TGTGCCAGCAGTTACATCGGGGACTATTACGAGCAGTACTTC	CASSYIGDYYEQYF
TRBV7-8	TRBD2	TRBJ2-7	.	TGTGCCAGCAGCTTCCGCCGGACTAGTGCCTACGAGCAGTACTTC	CASSFRRTSAYEQYF
TRBV11-2	.	TRBJ2-3	few	TGTGCCAGCAGCTTATTCAGGGGAAGGACAGATACGCAGTATTTT	CASSLFRGRTDTQYF
TRBV3-1	TRBD2	TRBJ2-2	many	TGTGCCAGCAGGACTAGCGGGAGCCCCGGGGAGCTGTTTTTT	CASRTSGSPGELFF
TRBV6-5	.	TRBJ1-2	many	TGTGCCAGCAGTTACCCCGGTTCTGCACCCTTC	CASSYPGSAPF
TRBV5-1	.	TRBJ2-1	many	TGCGCCAGCAGCCCAGGACTGGGAAGCAGTGGTGAGCAGTTCTTC	CASSPGLGSSGEQFF
TRBV14	.	TRBJ1-1	few	TGTGCCAGCAGCTCCCAGACAGGAAGGCGGACAACTGAAGCTTTCTTT	CASSSQTGRRTTEAFF
TRBV7-9	.	TRBJ1-4	many	TGTGCCAGCAGCCAGCCCAGGGACTCAACTAATGAAAAACTGTTTTTT	CASSQPRDSTNEKLFF
TRBV30	TRBD1	TRBJ1-5	few	TGTGCCCTAGGGGGCAGCCACCGGCCCCAGCATTTT	CALGGSHRPQHF
TRBV24-1	TRBD2	TRBJ2-1	few	TGTGCCACCAGTGGAGGGACTAGTATCCCTGAGCAGTTCTTC	CATSGGTSIPEQFF
TRBV7-9	.	TRBJ2-1	few	TGTGCCAGCAGCCCCCGGGACTACAATGAGCAGTTCTTC	CASSPRDYNEQFF
TRBV15	.	TRBJ1-6	few	TGTGCCACCAGCGGAGGACAGCGAAGCTCCTATAATTCACCCCTCCACTTT	CATSGGQRSSYNSPLHF
TRBV5-1	.	TRBJ1-1	few	TGCGCCAGCAGCTTGGAAGGGGTCACTGAAGCTTTCTTT	CASSLEGVTEAFF
TRBV4-1	.	TRBJ1-4	many	TGCGCCAGCAGCCAAGGGGCCGGTACTAATGAAAAACTGTTTTTT	CASSQGAGTNEKLFF
TRBV18	.	TRBJ1-1	.	TGTGCCAGCTCACCAGTGGCAGGGCGCGGGACTGAAGCTTTCTTT	CASSPVAGRGTEAFF
TRBV10-1	TRBD2	TRBJ2-5	many	TGCGCCAGCAGTGGAGCCGGGACTAGCGGGCGAGAGACCCAGTACTTC	CASSGAGTSGRETQYF
TRBV25-1	TRBD1	TRBJ2-7	many	TGTGCCAGCAGTGACCGCGGACAGGGGGCGTCGGAGCAGTACTTC	CASSDRGQGASEQYF
TRBV7-9	TRBD2	TRBJ2-1	.	TGTGCCAGCAGCTTAGACGGGAGGTCGGATGAGCAGTTCTTC	CASSLDGRSDEQFF
TRBV2	.	TRBJ1-2	few	TGTGCCAGCAGTTCGGGCGACTATGGCTACACCTTC	CASSSGDYGYTF
TRBV29-1	TRBD2	TRBJ2-1	.	TGCAGCGTAGGGACTAGCGGGATGAACAATGAGCAGTTCTTC	CSVGTSGMNNEQFF
TRBV11-2	.	TRBJ2-7	few	TGTGCCAGCAGCGCCTCCCTTTACGAGCAGTACTTC	CASSASLYEQYF
TRBV29-1	.	TRBJ1-3	.	TGCAGCGCCCGAAACTCTGGAAACACCATATATTTT	CSARNSGNTIYF
TRBV12-3/TRBV12-4	.	TRBJ2-2	many	TGTGCCAGCAGTTTTAACGCGAACACCGGGGAGCTGTTTTTT	CASSFNANTGELFF
TRBV24-1	.	TRBJ2-3	.	TGTGCCACCAGTGAAACGGAACCAAGCACAGATACGCAGTATTTT	CATSETEPSTDTQYF
TRBV5-1	TRBD2	TRBJ2-7	few	TGCGCCAGCAGCTCGGCCCGAGTAGCGGGAGGGCCTCACGAGCAGTACTTC	CASSSARVAGGPHEQYF
TRBV11-2	.	TRBJ1-5	few	TGTGCCAGCAGCTTGACAGACAATCAGCCCCAGCATTTT	CASSLTDNQPQHF
TRBV11-3	.	TRBJ2-7	.	TGTGCCAGCAGCTTAGCCGCGCCAGGACCCGGCGGGAACTACGAGCAGTACTTC	CASSLAAPGPGGNYEQYF
TRBV7-9	TRBD2	TRBJ2-5	many	TGTGCCAGCAGCGGTAGCGGGAAAGGCCAAGAGACCCAGTACTTC	CASSGSGKGQETQYF
TRBV5-6	.	TRBJ1-6	.	TGTGCCAGCAGCTTGGACAGCTCCTATAATTCACCCCTCCACTTT	CASSLDSSYNSPLHF
TRBV10-3	.	TRBJ2-5	.	TGTGCCACTCTGGGACCGGCCCAAGAGACCCAGTACTTC	CATLGPAQETQYF
TRBV7-3	TRBD1	TRBJ1-6	few	TGTGCCAGCAGCTTAGCTCCGGGACAGGGATCACCCCTCCACTTT	CASSLAPGQGSPLHF
TRBV12-3/TRBV12-4	.	TRBJ1-3	.	TGTGCCAGCAGTTTGCAGGGAATCGGAAACACCATATATTTT	CASSLQGIGNTIYF
TRBV20-1	TRBD2	TRBJ2-1	.	TGCAGTGCTGCCCTAGGACTAGCGGGGGACAATGAGCAGTTCTTC	CSAALGLAGDNEQFF
TRBV5-1	TRBD1	TRBJ1-1	few	TGCGCCAGCAGCTTGATGACAGGGGGCACTGAAGCTTTCTTT	CASSLMTGGTEAFF
TRBV7-6	TRBD1	TRBJ2-2	few	TGTGCCAGCAGCCCAGCCCCGGGACAGGGCAGCGGGGAGCTGTTTTTT	CASSPAPGQGSGELFF